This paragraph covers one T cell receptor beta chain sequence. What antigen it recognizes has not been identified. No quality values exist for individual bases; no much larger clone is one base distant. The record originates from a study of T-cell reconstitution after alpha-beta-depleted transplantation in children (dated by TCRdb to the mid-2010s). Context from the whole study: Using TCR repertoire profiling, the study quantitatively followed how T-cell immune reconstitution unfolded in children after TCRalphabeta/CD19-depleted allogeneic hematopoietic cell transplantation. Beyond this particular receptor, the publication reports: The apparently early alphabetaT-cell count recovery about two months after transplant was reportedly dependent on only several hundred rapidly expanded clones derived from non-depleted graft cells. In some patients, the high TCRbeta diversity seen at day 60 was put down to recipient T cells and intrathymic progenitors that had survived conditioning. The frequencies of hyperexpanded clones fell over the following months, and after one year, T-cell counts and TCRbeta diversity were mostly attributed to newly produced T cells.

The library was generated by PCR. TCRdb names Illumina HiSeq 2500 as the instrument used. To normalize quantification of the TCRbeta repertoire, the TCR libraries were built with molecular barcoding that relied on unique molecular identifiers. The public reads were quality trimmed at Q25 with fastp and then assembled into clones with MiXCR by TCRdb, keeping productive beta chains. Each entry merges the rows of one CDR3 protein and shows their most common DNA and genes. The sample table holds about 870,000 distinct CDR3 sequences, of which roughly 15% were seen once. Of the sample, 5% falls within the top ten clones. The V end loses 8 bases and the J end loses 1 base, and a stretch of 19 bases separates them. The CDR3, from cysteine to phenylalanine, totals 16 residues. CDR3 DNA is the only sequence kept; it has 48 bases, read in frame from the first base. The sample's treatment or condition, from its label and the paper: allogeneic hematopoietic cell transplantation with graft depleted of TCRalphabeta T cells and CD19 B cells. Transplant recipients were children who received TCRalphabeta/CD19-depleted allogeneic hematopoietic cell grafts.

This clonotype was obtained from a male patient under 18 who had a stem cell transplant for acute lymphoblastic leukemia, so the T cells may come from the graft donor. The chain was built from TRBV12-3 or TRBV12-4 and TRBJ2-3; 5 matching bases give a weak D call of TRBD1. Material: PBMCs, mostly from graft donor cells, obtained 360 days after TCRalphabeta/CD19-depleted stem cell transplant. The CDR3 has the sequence CASQITHRSGTDTQYF. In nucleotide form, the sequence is TGTGCCAGCCAAATTACTCACAGGAGTGGCACAGATACGCAGTATTTT.